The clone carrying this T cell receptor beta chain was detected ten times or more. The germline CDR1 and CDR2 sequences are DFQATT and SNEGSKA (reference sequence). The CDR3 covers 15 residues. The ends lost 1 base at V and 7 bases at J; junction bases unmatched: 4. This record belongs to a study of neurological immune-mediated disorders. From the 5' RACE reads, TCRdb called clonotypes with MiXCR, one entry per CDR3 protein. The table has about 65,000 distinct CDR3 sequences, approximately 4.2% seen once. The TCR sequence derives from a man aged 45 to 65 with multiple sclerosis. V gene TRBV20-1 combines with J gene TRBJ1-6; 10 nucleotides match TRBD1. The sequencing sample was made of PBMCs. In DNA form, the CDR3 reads TGCAGTGCTAGAGCCCGACAGGGGGCGAATTCACCCCTCCACTTT. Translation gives CSARARQGANSPLHF.